This T cell receptor (beta chain) is from a study of T cells in Graves' hyperthyroidism and ophthalmopathy. Study-level findings and limits: Separation of ophthalmopathy from stable hyperthyroidism was achieved by a 13 V-J model.

Amplified TCR beta CDR3 regions came from RNA transcripts. First-round RT-PCR with HTBI primers amplified the TCR CDR3 region. A single record per CDR3 protein comes from TCRdb applying MiXCR to the multiplex PCR reads. The data show around 580,000 distinct CDR3 sequences, approximately 15% seen once. The hyperthyroidism patients had all been newly diagnosed, and their disease duration was under 2 months. Their ages ranged from 18 to 65 years. Diagnoses used clinical symptoms, serum thyroxine and TRAb, thyroid ultrasound and orbital computed tomography. This clonotype was recorded at least ten times. As yet, its antigen is unknown. The sequencing sample was made of blood. The receptor comes from a young woman with Graves' hyperthyroidism.

Here the CDR3 reads CASSLSRVFTDTQYF. For the CDR3, the DNA is TGTGCCAGCAGTTTATCTAGGGTCTTCACAGATACGCAGTATTTT. The V call is TRBV12-3 or TRBV12-4, the J call TRBJ2-3; D is unclear. This CDR3 is 15 amino acids long. V lost 2 bases and J 2 bases, leaving 11 bases between the germline ends.